These 3 T cell receptor beta chains were sequenced from one sample in a study of T cells in Graves' hyperthyroidism and ophthalmopathy. TCR beta CDR3 regions were amplified from RNA. An initial round of RT-PCR targeting the TCR CDR3 relied on the HTBI primer set. Each CDR3 protein is one row after TCRdb ran MiXCR on the multiplex PCR reads. The data contain around 580,000 distinct CDR3 sequences, roughly 46% of them seen just once; the ten biggest clones take up around 8%. Sequencing was performed on peripheral blood or thyroid tissue (not recorded which). These receptors originate from a woman aged 18-29 years with Graves' hyperthyroidism.

This clonotype was counted many times. The J gene is TRBJ1-3, the V gene TRBV12-3 or TRBV12-4; no reliable D call. Trimming stripped 3 bases from V and 3 bases from J, with 6 bases between. The CDR3 runs to 13 residues. Here the CDR3 reads CASSFTSGNTIYF. CDR3 DNA: TGTGCCAGCAGTTTTACAAGTGGAAACACCATATATTTT.

This clonotype was recorded many times. The J gene is TRBJ1-1, the V gene TRBV20-1, with a tentative D call TRBD1 (5 bases). Trimming took off 6 bases at V and 0 bases at J, with 8 bases between the two ends. The germline CDR1 and CDR2 sequences are DFQATT and SNEGSKA (reference sequence). There are 12 residues in the CDR3. As DNA, the CDR3 is TGCAGTGCGGGGCCCTTGAACACTGAAGCTTTCTTT. Protein product: CSAGPLNTEAFF.

This clonotype was counted many times. The chain combines TRBV7-9 with TRBJ1-2; TRBD1 agrees at 8 bases. This CDR3 is built from 16 residues. V lost 2 bases and J lost 3; bases outside the gene matches: 8. CDR1 SEHNR and CDR2 FQNEAQ come from the germline V gene (reference sequence). CDR3 nucleotides: TGTGCCAGCAGCTTAATCTTGACAGGGGCGGACTATGGCTACACCTTC. This gives the protein CASSLILTGADYGYTF.